A single sample is the source of the 5 T cell receptor beta chains below, sequenced in a study of blood T cells in healthy people across ages. A second PCR, run for about 6 to 12 cycles, used a sample-barcoded 5' primer plus a J-beta primer mix. TCRdb ran MiXCR on the 5' RACE reads and lists one entry per CDR3 protein. This sample has over 1.5 million distinct CDR3 sequences; 49% occur once, and the top ten carry more than 2%. The sample taken for sequencing was blood. The receptors stem from a woman aged 40 to 50 in good health.

The chain links TRBV29-1 to TRBJ2-4; TRBD2 is a possible D gene (5 bases). The J call is doubtful: the DNA matches TRBJ2-7 better. The germline V gene encodes CDR1 SQVTM and CDR2 ANQGSEA. The CDR3 loop spans 15 amino acids. In DNA form, the CDR3 reads TGCAGCGTTGAATACACGCATGGGAGCTCCTACGAGCAGTACTTC. Protein: CSVEYTHGSSYEQYF.

This chain connects TRBV12-3 or TRBV12-4 to TRBJ1-1, with a possible D match to TRBD1 (5 bases). The CDR3 loop spans 13 amino acids. The ends were cut back, 3 bases at V and 8 bases at J, with 13 bases in the middle. The CDR3, as DNA: TGTGCCAGCAGTTTTGGGGGGGTCGGAGAAGCTTTCTTT. This gives the protein CASSFGGVGEAFF.

CDR3 in amino acids: CASSSHHRGRGEQYF. CDR3 DNA: TGTGCCAGCAGCTCACACCACAGGGGAAGGGGCGAGCAGTACTTC. This chain joins TRBV7-2 and TRBJ2-7; 7 bases align to TRBD1. The germline V gene has CDR1 SGHTA and CDR2 FQGNSA. V trimming: 4 bases; J trimming: 6 bases; junction bases outside the gene matches: 12. The CDR3 loop spans 15 amino acids.

This clonotype came up a few times. The V and J genes are TRBV27 and TRBJ2-3; 9 bases align to TRBD2. Germline V gives CDR1 MNHEY, CDR2 SMNVEV (reference sequence). The CDR3 spans 15 residues. Trimming at V came to 2 bases and at J to 4 bases, leaving 4 bases not matched to a gene. The CDR3 region is CASSLLAGLADTQYF. The CDR3 DNA reads as TGTGCCAGCAGTTTACTAGCGGGGTTAGCAGATACGCAGTATTTT.

The count of this clonotype is one. This chain uses TRBV12-3 or TRBV12-4 with TRBJ1-6, with a possible D match to TRBD1 (5 bases). The ends were cut back, 9 bases at V and 7 bases at J, with 19 bases in the middle. This CDR3 contains 15 residues. This CDR3 is CASHRGGTRNSPLHF. The CDR3 DNA follows: TGTGCCAGTCACCGCGGCGGGACGCGAAATTCACCCCTCCACTTT.